This is a list of T cell receptor beta chains from one sample in a study of blood T cell repertoires in COVID-19. This table comes from immunoSEQ multiplex PCR, and its TCRdb copy is limited to in-frame clones, with some not included. The sample carries about 23,000 clones, roughly 92% recorded once. Sequencing was carried out using peripheral blood. Source of these receptors: a woman aged 50 to 60 with active COVID-19. The CDR3 runs from the conserved cysteine through the conserved F or W. D genes are given only for firm matches. The size of a clone is reported for some rows only, either as once, few or many, or as a class for expanded clones.

cdr3_nt cdr3_aa j_call v_call clone_size d_call
TGTGCCAGCAGGTCGCAGGGGCTAGGAAACACCATATATTTT CASRSQGLGNTIYF TRBJ1-3 TRBV6-5 NA NA
TGCGCCAGCACCCCCCGTGTCGCGGGATTAGCGGGGGGGCAAGAGACCCAGTACTTC CASTPRVAGLAGGQETQYF TRBJ2-5 TRBV5-1 NA TRBD2
TGTGCCAGCAGCCACCGACTCCTAGGGGGATCCCATGCGCAGTATTTT CASSHRLLGGSHAQYF TRBJ2-3 TRBV7-9 NA NA
TGCAGTGCGGCCCCCCCAATTTATCAGTTCTTC CSAAPPIYQFF TRBJ2-1 TRBV20-1 NA NA
TGCAGCGTTACCACTAGCGGGAGTATTAATGAGCAGTTCTTC CSVTTSGSINEQFF TRBJ2-1 TRBV29-1 NA TRBD2
TGTGCCAGCAGCCAAGGACAGTGGCAAGAGACCCAGTACTTC CASSQGQWQETQYF TRBJ2-5 TRBV3-1/TRBV3-2 NA NA
TGTGCCAGTAGTATTGCCCCTCGGAGTGCCACTGAAGCTTTCTTT CASSIAPRSATEAFF TRBJ1-1 TRBV19 once NA
TGTGCCAGCAGCCAAGGGACTAGTACAGATACGCAGTATTTT CASSQGTSTDTQYF TRBJ2-3 TRBV3-1/TRBV3-2 once TRBD2
TGTGCCAGCAGTTCTCCGGGACAGGGGGGGAACACTGAAGCTTTCTTT CASSSPGQGGNTEAFF TRBJ1-1 TRBV28 NA TRBD1
TGCGCCAGCAGCGACGTTGGGACTAGCGGAAACTACGAGCAGTACTTC CASSDVGTSGNYEQYF TRBJ2-7 TRBV10-2 NA TRBD2
TGTGCCAGCAGCCCGACAGGAGGCACTGAAGCTTTCTTT CASSPTGGTEAFF TRBJ1-1 TRBV7-9 NA NA
TGCGCCAGCAGCTTTACAGGGGCCTCCCACGAGCAGTACTTC CASSFTGASHEQYF TRBJ2-7 TRBV5-1 NA TRBD1
TGTGCCAGCAGCCCTCTAGCGGGGTTAAATGAGCAGTTCTTC CASSPLAGLNEQFF TRBJ2-1 TRBV27 NA TRBD2
TGTGCCAGCAGCGAAGGGGACAGGGGGCTTGGCTACACCTTC CASSEGDRGLGYTF TRBJ1-2 TRBV7-9 NA TRBD1
TGTGCCGGGGGTAGGACTAGCGGGAGCAGAACCGGGGAGCTGTTTTTT CAGGRTSGSRTGELFF TRBJ2-2 TRBV2 NA TRBD2
TGTGCCACCAGTGATTTGTACCAGGCCGGGGAGCTGTTTTTT CATSDLYQAGELFF TRBJ2-2 TRBV24-1 once NA
TGTGCCAGCAGCCCCCCTAGCTCGGGTTCTTCTCCAACCTACAATGAGCAGTTCTTC CASSPPSSGSSPTYNEQFF TRBJ2-1 TRBV3-1/TRBV3-2 NA NA
TGTGCCACCAGAAAGGGGGCGGTCGATGGCTACACCTTC CATRKGAVDGYTF TRBJ1-2 TRBV24-1 NA TRBD1
TGCGCCAGCAGCGTGCGGGACTTTGGAGACACCATATATTTT CASSVRDFGDTIYF TRBJ1-3 TRBV5-1 NA NA
TGTGCCAGCAGCCAAGATCGGTACCGCCCAGATACGCAGTATTTT CASSQDRYRPDTQYF TRBJ2-3 TRBV3-1/TRBV3-2 NA NA
TGTGCCAGCAGCCCACAGGGTAATCAGCCCCAGCATTTT CASSPQGNQPQHF TRBJ1-5 TRBV7-2 NA NA
TGTGCCAGCACCCCGACTTTCTACTCTGGAAACACCATATATTTT CASTPTFYSGNTIYF TRBJ1-3 TRBV6-5 few NA
TGTGCCACCAGTGGGGTAAGGGGATTAAACACCGGGGAGCTGTTTTTT CATSGVRGLNTGELFF TRBJ2-2 TRBV24-1 NA NA
TGTGCCAGCAGTTACAGAGGTCTTGCAACTAATGAAAAACTGTTTTTT CASSYRGLATNEKLFF TRBJ1-4 TRBV6-5 NA NA
TGTGCCAGCAGTGACCCCGGGACAGGGCGACATACGCAGTATTTT CASSDPGTGRHTQYF TRBJ2-3 TRBV6-1 once TRBD1
TGTGCCAGCAGCCCAGGACTAGCGGGAGAAGGTGAAGATACGCAGTATTTT CASSPGLAGEGEDTQYF TRBJ2-3 TRBV28 NA TRBD2
TGTGCCAGCAGCGCTACTAATGGACAGGGCTCTTTCTTT CASSATNGQGSFF TRBJ1-1 TRBV5-6 NA TRBD1
TGTGCCAGCACCCTATTGATCGTACGTGAAGCTTTCTTT CASTLLIVREAFF TRBJ1-1 TRBV12-3/TRBV12-4 NA NA
TGCAGCGCCGTGGGACAGGGAGGGGTGAACATTCAGTACTTC CSAVGQGGVNIQYF TRBJ2-4 TRBV29-1 NA TRBD1
TGTGCCAGCAGCTTAATGCAGAGCGGCGTAGGGGCCAACGTCCTGACTTTC CASSLMQSGVGANVLTF TRBJ2-6 TRBV7-3 NA NA
TGTGCCAGCAGTGAAGTGGGGGCTGCGGCTTTCTTT CASSEVGAAAFF TRBJ1-1 TRBV2 once NA
TGCGCCAGCAGCCCGGGACAGGGTAACGACGAGCAGTACTTC CASSPGQGNDEQYF TRBJ2-7 TRBV5-1 NA TRBD1
TGTGCCGGGAATAGCGGGGTCTCGGATACGCAGTATTTT CAGNSGVSDTQYF TRBJ2-3 TRBV2 NA TRBD2
TGTGCCAGCTCACCGAGCCGGAGTGCCTACGAGCAGTACTTC CASSPSRSAYEQYF TRBJ2-7 TRBV18 NA NA
TGTGCCAGCGCTACGAACCCTAACACTGAAGCTTTCTTT CASATNPNTEAFF TRBJ1-1 TRBV6-6 NA NA
TGTGCCAGCAGAGAAGGGACAACGAATTCACCCCTCCACTTT CASREGTTNSPLHF TRBJ1-6 TRBV27 NA NA
TGTGCCAGCAGTGAACAAGACAGATTCTATGGCTACACCTTC CASSEQDRFYGYTF TRBJ1-2 TRBV6-1 NA NA
TGTGCCAGCAGCGAAATGCCGGGACAGAACACCGGGGAGCTGTTTTTT CASSEMPGQNTGELFF TRBJ2-2 TRBV3-1/TRBV3-2 NA NA
TGTGCCAGCAGTGGGGGGATCGCGGGAGGCTTAGGTGAGCAGTTCTTC CASSGGIAGGLGEQFF TRBJ2-1 TRBV28 NA TRBD2
TGTGCCAGCATAGCACAGGGGGCCTACGAGCAGTACTTC CASIAQGAYEQYF TRBJ2-7 TRBV2 NA TRBD1
TGTGCCAGTAGCTGGGGCAGGGCAGGCAATGAGCAGTTCTTC CASSWGRAGNEQFF TRBJ2-1 TRBV19 NA NA
TGTGCCAGCACCGAACAGAGCTCCCCTCAGACCCGGTACTTC CASTEQSSPQTRYF TRBJ2-5 TRBV7-9 NA NA
TGTGCCAGCAGCCTGACTAGCGGGGGGCTCCTGGAGACCCAGTACTTC CASSLTSGGLLETQYF TRBJ2-5 TRBV2 NA TRBD2
TGTGCCACCAGCCGAACAGCCGGGACAAATGAGCCCCAGCATTTT CATSRTAGTNEPQHF TRBJ1-5 TRBV15 NA NA
TGTGCCAGCAGCGCTAGCGGCAGCTCCTACAATGAGCAGTTCTTC CASSASGSSYNEQFF TRBJ2-1 TRBV7-3 NA TRBD2
TGTGCCACCCTCCCAGGTCAGGGCGGGAGACTTGAAGAGACCCAGTACTTC CATLPGQGGRLEETQYF TRBJ2-5 TRBV10-3 NA TRBD2
TGTGCCAGCAACCAAGCGACCGGGGAGCTGTTTTTT CASNQATGELFF TRBJ2-2 TRBV11-2 NA NA
TGTGCCAGCTTGAAGACAGGAACGACACCTTCGAATGGCTACACCTTC CASLKTGTTPSNGYTF TRBJ1-2 TRBV11-2 NA NA
TGTGCCAGCAGCTTATCAGGGAATGAGCAGTTCTTC CASSLSGNEQFF TRBJ2-1 TRBV7-3 NA NA
TGTGCCAGCTCACCTCAGTACCAAGAGACCCAGTACTTC CASSPQYQETQYF TRBJ2-5 TRBV18 NA NA
TGTGCCAGCAGCCAATCTACAGCCCTCTATGGCTACACCTTC CASSQSTALYGYTF TRBJ1-2 TRBV3-1/TRBV3-2 few NA
TGTGCCAGCAGCCCGTGGGGGTGGCTAGCGGGGGGCGGGAAGCAAGGCAGAGATACGCAGTATTTT CASSPWGWLAGGGKQGRDTQYF TRBJ2-3 TRBV6-2/TRBV6-3 once TRBD2
TGTGCTAGCAGCTCTCCGTCACAGGGAGCCGGGGAGCTGTTTTTT CASSSPSQGAGELFF TRBJ2-2 TRBV7-7 NA NA